This T cell receptor beta chain was captured in a study of OX40 agonist ivuxolimab in advanced cancers. Study-level information: Ivuxolimab, which is an agonistic anti-OX40 (CD134) antibody, was administered to the patients. Study results and caveats: CD8+ T cells (on average) carried more expanded clones than CD4+ T cells. Among some nonresponders, normalized T-cell clonal expansion was also low.

Comments on this clone: Its target is unknown.

Generated by immunoSEQ multiplex PCR, the TCRdb table keeps only in-frame clones and is missing some. The data hold under 70,000 clones, with approximately 81% observed a single time. The V gene lost 1 base and the J gene lost 2 bases, with 15 bases spanning the gap. Germline assignment: CDR1 MGHRA and CDR2 YSYEKL. The CDR3 consists of 17 residues. The rearrangement joins TRBV4-1 to TRBJ1-5; D gene uncertain. The origin of this receptor is an adult with an advanced solid tumor such as melanoma, head and neck, liver or kidney cancer. Specimen: CD4+ or CD8+ T cells sorted from blood, collected in a trial of the OX40 agonist ivuxolimab. The CDR3 reads CASSQVSWGGGNQPQHF. The CDR3 DNA follows: TGCGCCAGCAGCCAAGTCAGTTGGGGTGGTGGCAATCAGCCCCAGCATTTT.